The clone carrying this TCR beta chain has a count of ten or more. The antigen is unknown. These data are taken from a study of T-cell reconstitution after alpha-beta-depleted transplantation in children. It was with unique molecular identifiers that the TCRbeta library was prepared. One entry per CDR3 protein, called by TCRdb with MiXCR from the PCR reads. The repertoire includes about 300,000 distinct CDR3 sequences, roughly 8.2% of them detected once, and approximately 9.1% sits in the top ten. Germline trimming cut 5 bases from V and 0 bases from J; bases unmatched to any gene: 12. This CDR3 contains 17 residues. Study-level results: T cells produced anew were the main source of T-cell counts and diversity one year after transplant.

The clonotype was recovered from a female patient between 2 and 15 years old who had a stem cell transplant for Fanconi anemia, so the T cells may come from the graft donor. This sample comprised peripheral blood, obtained 360 days after TCRalphabeta/CD19-depleted stem cell transplant. The chain carries TRBV12-3 or TRBV12-4 and TRBJ2-7, with 8 bases matching TRBD1. The CDR3 region is CASSRDRGLGISYEQYF. CDR3 DNA: TGTGCCAGCAGTCGAGACAGGGGCTTAGGGATCTCCTACGAGCAGTACTTC.